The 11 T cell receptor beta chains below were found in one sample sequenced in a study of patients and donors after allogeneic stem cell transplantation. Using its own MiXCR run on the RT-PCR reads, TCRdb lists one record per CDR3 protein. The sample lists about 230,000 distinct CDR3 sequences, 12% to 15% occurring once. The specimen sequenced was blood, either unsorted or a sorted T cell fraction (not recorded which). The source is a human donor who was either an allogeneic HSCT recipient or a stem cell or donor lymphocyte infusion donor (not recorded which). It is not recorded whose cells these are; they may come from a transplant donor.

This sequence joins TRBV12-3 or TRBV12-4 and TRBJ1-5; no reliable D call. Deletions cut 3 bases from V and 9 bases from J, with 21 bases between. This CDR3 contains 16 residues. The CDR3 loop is CASSFEGFRPHLPQHF. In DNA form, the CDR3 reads TGTGCCAGCAGTTTTGAAGGATTTCGTCCTCATTTGCCCCAGCATTTT.

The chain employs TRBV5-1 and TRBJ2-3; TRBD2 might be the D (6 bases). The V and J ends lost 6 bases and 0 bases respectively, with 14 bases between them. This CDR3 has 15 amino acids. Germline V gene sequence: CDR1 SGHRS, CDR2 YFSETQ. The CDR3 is CASTRSAGSTDTQYF. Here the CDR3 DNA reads TGCGCCAGCACCCGATCTGCGGGGAGCACAGATACGCAGTATTTT.

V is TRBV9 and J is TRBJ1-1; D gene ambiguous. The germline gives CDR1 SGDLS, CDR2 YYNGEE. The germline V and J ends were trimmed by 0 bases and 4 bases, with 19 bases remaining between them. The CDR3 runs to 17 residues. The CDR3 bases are TGTGCCAGCAGCGTAGTTCCGGACGCCAAAGTGGGCACTGAAGCTTTCTTT. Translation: CASSVVPDAKVGTEAFF.

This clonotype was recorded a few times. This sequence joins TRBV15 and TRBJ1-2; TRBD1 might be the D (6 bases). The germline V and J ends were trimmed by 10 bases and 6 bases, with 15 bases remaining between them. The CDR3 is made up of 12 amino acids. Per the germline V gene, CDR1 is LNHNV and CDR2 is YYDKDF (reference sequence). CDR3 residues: CAIETQGNGYTF. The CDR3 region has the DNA TGTGCCATTGAAACTCAGGGGAATGGCTACACCTTC.

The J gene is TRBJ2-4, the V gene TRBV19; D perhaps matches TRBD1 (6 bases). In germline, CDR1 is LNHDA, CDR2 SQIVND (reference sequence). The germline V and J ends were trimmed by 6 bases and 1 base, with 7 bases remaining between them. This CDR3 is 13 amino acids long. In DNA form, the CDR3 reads TGTGCCAGTAGCGGACAGGCCAAAAACATTCAGTACTTC. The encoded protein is CASSGQAKNIQYF.

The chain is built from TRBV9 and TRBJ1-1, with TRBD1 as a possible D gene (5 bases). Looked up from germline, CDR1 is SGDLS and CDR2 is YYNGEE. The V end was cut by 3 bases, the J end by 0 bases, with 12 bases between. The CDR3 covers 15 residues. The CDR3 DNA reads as TGTGCCAGCAGCGGATCTTTGGGGCTGAACACTGAAGCTTTCTTT. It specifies CASSGSLGLNTEAFF.

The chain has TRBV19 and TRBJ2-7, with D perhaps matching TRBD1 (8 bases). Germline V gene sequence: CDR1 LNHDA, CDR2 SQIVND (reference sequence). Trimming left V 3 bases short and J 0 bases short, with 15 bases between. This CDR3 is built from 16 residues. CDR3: CASSIGTGGSSYEQYF. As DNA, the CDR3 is TGTGCCAGTAGTATTGGGACAGGCGGGAGCTCCTACGAGCAGTACTTC.

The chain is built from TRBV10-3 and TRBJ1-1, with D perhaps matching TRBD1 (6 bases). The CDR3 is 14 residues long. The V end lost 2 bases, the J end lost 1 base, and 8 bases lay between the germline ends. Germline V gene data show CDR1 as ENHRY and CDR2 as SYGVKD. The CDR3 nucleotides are TGTGCCATCAGTGAGCTACAGGGGAACACTGAAGCTTTCTTT. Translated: CAISELQGNTEAFF.

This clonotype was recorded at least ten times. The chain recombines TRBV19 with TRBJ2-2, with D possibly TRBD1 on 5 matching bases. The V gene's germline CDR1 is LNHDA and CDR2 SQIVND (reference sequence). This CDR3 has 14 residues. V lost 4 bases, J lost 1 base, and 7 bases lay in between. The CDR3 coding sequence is TGTGCCAGTAGTAGCACAGGGAACACCGGGGAGCTGTTTTTT. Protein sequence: CASSSTGNTGELFF.

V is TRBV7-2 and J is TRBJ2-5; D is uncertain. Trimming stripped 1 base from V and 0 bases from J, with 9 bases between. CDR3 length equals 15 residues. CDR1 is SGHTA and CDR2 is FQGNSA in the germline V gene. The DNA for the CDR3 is TGTGCCAGCAGCTTAGATACTGGCTACCAAGAGACCCAGTACTTC. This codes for CASSLDTGYQETQYF.

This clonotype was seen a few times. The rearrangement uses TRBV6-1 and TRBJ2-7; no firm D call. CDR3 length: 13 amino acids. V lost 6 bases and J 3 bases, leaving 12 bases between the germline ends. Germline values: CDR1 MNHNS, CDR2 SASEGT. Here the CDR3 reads CASSPRRDYEQYF. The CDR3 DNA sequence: TGTGCCAGCAGCCCACGAAGAGACTACGAGCAGTACTTC.